Sequencing of this T cell receptor (beta chain) was carried out in a study of blood T cell repertoires in COVID-19. Study-level background: Acute and convalescent COVID-19 samples came from the United States, Italy and Spain. From T cells, B-cell-depleted T cells, or PBMCs came the material, which was cDNA or gDNA.

Original data processing: Reference gene primers were amplified, and this amplification served to estimate nucleated cell counts. Measured with immunoSEQ multiplex PCR; TCRdb has only the in-frame clones, and not every one. For V, J and clone size, that table is used; D and trimming come from the DNA. The sample yields around 160,000 clones, roughly 79% seen once. The germline V gene has CDR1 SNHLY and CDR2 FYNNEI. V lost 2 bases, J lost 4 bases, and 12 bases lay in between. This CDR3 region has 15 residues. V and J are TRBV2 and TRBJ1-5, with D unclear. The TCR was taken from a human donor with acute or convalescent COVID-19. The donor label of this sample is uncertain. The sequenced material came from peripheral blood. As DNA, the CDR3 is TGTGCCAGCAGTGAAATAGGTGGGCCTAATCAGCCCCAGCATTTT. Translated, it gives CASSEIGGPNQPQHF.